This T cell receptor beta chain originates from a study of control samples from healthy donors and cancer patients (dated by TCRdb to the early 2020s). Points on this clone: There is no known antigen for this receptor. No much larger clone is present one base from it, and per-base qualities are unavailable.

Libraries were built with the immunoSEQ multiplex PCR assay. As stored in TCRdb, this immuneACCESS dataset retains in-frame rearrangements with V and J assigned. A fraction of the clones does not appear; measured against another copy, unresolved V genes explain less than half of the discrepancy, and the remainder lacks a known reason. Recorded for this sample are over 150,000 clones; around 94% of them occurred a single time. The top ten clonotypes cover around 1.3% of the sample. V is reduced by 4 bases and J by 1 base, leaving a spacing of 11 bases between them. Measured from the cysteine to the phenylalanine, the CDR3 is 15 residues long. The DNA shown is the 45-base CDR3, in frame from base 1. From a lookup of the germline V gene, CDR1 and CDR2 are SGHRS and YFSETQ.

The clonotype comes from a woman between 18 and 29 years old in good health. The specimen sequenced was blood. The receptor chain draws on TRBV5-1 and TRBJ2-2; the D assignment is uncertain and may be TRBD1 or TRBD2, with 5 bases supporting each. The DNA is TGCGCCAGCAGCCGAGGGGCAGGGAACACCGGGGAGCTGTTTTTT. It codes for CASSRGAGNTGELFF.